This T cell receptor beta chain was profiled in a study of shared clonotypes between healthy human individuals. Overall study context: Each donor contributed plates that comprised three CD4 naive, three CD4 memory, two CD8 naive and one CD8 memory.

CDR3 size: 15 residues. V dropped 2 bases and J dropped 9; count of bases not matched to a gene: 10. Germline loops: CDR1 MDHEN, CDR2 SYDVKM. The assay was immunoSEQ multiplex PCR, and TCRdb's table has in-frame clones only and misses some. Altogether about 2.4 million clones are present, roughly 93% being singletons, with the ten largest covering 0.36%. The sample comprised naive CD4+ T cells from PBMCs. The subset denotes: CD45RA+ positively selected. The receptor was derived from a man between 18 and 35 years old in good health. Some clones in this sample may be carry-over from other donors' samples. The J gene is TRBJ2-1, the V gene TRBV28; 7 bases line up with TRBD1. CDR3 nucleotide sequence: TGTGCCAGCAGTTTAGGTCGAAGGGGGCGCGGTGAGCAGTTCTTC. Amino acids: CASSLGRRGRGEQFF.